These T cell receptor beta chains were read from a single sample in a study of human thymus T cells. The protocol was immunoSEQ multiplex PCR, while the TCRdb copy is restricted to in-frame clones and leaves out a portion. The sample records roughly 130,000 clones, about 94% being singletons. The sequenced sample was thymus tissue. The receptor set was obtained from a boy under two years old with a congenital heart defect but otherwise immunologically healthy. Each CDR3 is given with its conserved first and last residue. D genes are given only for firm matches. The size field is filled for only some rows; it gives once, few, many or a size class.

V gene: TRBV5-8; D gene: -; J gene: TRBJ2-7; clone size: -; CDR3 DNA: TGTGCCAGCAGCTTGACAGGGAAGACCTACGAGCAGTACTTC; CDR3 protein: CASSLTGKTYEQYF
V gene: TRBV6-6; D gene: TRBD1; J gene: TRBJ1-1; clone size: -; CDR3 DNA: TGTGCCAGCAGTCCACCTGCGGGACAGGGTATCACTGAAGCTTTCTTT; CDR3 protein: CASSPPAGQGITEAFF
V gene: TRBV4-3; D gene: -; J gene: TRBJ2-5; clone size: -; CDR3 DNA: TGCGCCAGCAGCCAAGAATCGGAAGGCCGGTACCAAGAGACCCAGTACTTC; CDR3 protein: CASSQESEGRYQETQYF
V gene: TRBV5-1; D gene: -; J gene: TRBJ2-3; clone size: -; CDR3 DNA: TGCGCCAGCAGCTTGGGAATTTACGGCATCCCAGATACGCAGTATTTT; CDR3 protein: CASSLGIYGIPDTQYF
V gene: TRBV5-1; D gene: -; J gene: TRBJ1-2; clone size: -; CDR3 DNA: TGCGCCAGCAGCGTAGACGGACAACCGGTCTTCTATAACTATGGCTACACCTTC; CDR3 protein: CASSVDGQPVFYNYGYTF
V gene: TRBV25-1; D gene: -; J gene: TRBJ2-5; clone size: -; CDR3 DNA: TGTGCCAGCAGCTTATTCATACGGGGGGCCCAAGAGACCCAGTACTTC; CDR3 protein: CASSLFIRGAQETQYF
V gene: TRBV5-1; D gene: TRBD2; J gene: TRBJ2-7; clone size: -; CDR3 DNA: TGCGCCAGCAGCTTGGGTAGCGGGGCCCACTCCTACGAGCAGTACTTC; CDR3 protein: CASSLGSGAHSYEQYF
V gene: TRBV27; D gene: TRBD2; J gene: TRBJ2-2; clone size: -; CDR3 DNA: TGTGCCAGCAGCAAAAGCGGGGGGGTGCAAGGTCCCGGGGAGCTGTTTTTT; CDR3 protein: CASSKSGGVQGPGELFF
V gene: TRBV13; D gene: -; J gene: TRBJ1-6; clone size: -; CDR3 DNA: TGTGCCAGCAGCTTAGGCAGTCCCTGGAGCTCCTATAATTCACCCCTCCACTTT; CDR3 protein: CASSLGSPWSSYNSPLHF
V gene: TRBV28; D gene: TRBD2; J gene: TRBJ2-5; clone size: -; CDR3 DNA: TGTGCCAGCAGATCTCTAGCGGGGGGCCAAGAGACCCAGTACTTC; CDR3 protein: CASRSLAGGQETQYF
V gene: TRBV28; D gene: -; J gene: TRBJ1-3; clone size: -; CDR3 DNA: TGTGCCAGCGGAGCAGGGGCGGGTGGAAACACCATATATTTT; CDR3 protein: CASGAGAGGNTIYF
V gene: TRBV5-6; D gene: -; J gene: TRBJ1-5; clone size: -; CDR3 DNA: TGTGCCAGCAGCCTGTGGGGGGGTAATCAGCCCCAGCATTTT; CDR3 protein: CASSLWGGNQPQHF
V gene: TRBV6-6; D gene: -; J gene: TRBJ2-2; clone size: -; CDR3 DNA: TGTGCCAGCAGTTATCGGCGGGGTTGGACCGGGGAGCTGTTTTTT; CDR3 protein: CASSYRRGWTGELFF
V gene: TRBV30; D gene: TRBD1; J gene: TRBJ2-1; clone size: once; CDR3 DNA: TGTGCCTGGAGACGAGGGGGCCCTTCCTACAATGAGCAGTTCTTC; CDR3 protein: CAWRRGGPSYNEQFF
V gene: TRBV28; D gene: -; J gene: TRBJ2-7; clone size: -; CDR3 DNA: TGTGCCAGCAGGGCTTACCGGGCTTACGAGCAGTACTTC; CDR3 protein: CASRAYRAYEQYF
V gene: TRBV6-6; D gene: -; J gene: TRBJ1-6; clone size: -; CDR3 DNA: TGTGCCAGCAGTTCCGGTAGGGCGAATTCACCCCTCCACTTT; CDR3 protein: CASSSGRANSPLHF
V gene: TRBV2; D gene: -; J gene: TRBJ1-2; clone size: once; CDR3 DNA: TGTGCCAGCAGGGGACCCCGGGTCGAGAACTATGGCTACACCTTC; CDR3 protein: CASRGPRVENYGYTF
V gene: TRBV7-6; D gene: -; J gene: TRBJ2-5; clone size: once; CDR3 DNA: TGTGCCAGCAGCTTATTTCGGAGCGAGGGTCGGCAAGAGACCCAGTACTTC; CDR3 protein: CASSLFRSEGRQETQYF
V gene: TRBV4-1; D gene: -; J gene: TRBJ1-1; clone size: -; CDR3 DNA: TGCGCCAGCAGCCAAGATCTTGCCGGCAACACTGAAGCTTTCTTT; CDR3 protein: CASSQDLAGNTEAFF
V gene: TRBV30; D gene: -; J gene: TRBJ2-2; clone size: -; CDR3 DNA: TGTGCCTGGAGTGGATCCGGGGCCGCGAACACCGGGGAGCTGTTTTTT; CDR3 protein: CAWSGSGAANTGELFF
V gene: TRBV5-4; D gene: -; J gene: TRBJ1-3; clone size: -; CDR3 DNA: TGTGCCAGCAGCTTGAACCGTCAAGAACCCGGAAACACCATATATTTT; CDR3 protein: CASSLNRQEPGNTIYF
V gene: TRBV28; D gene: -; J gene: TRBJ1-2; clone size: -; CDR3 DNA: TGTGCCAGCAGTTTTGCAGGGATACGCGGCTACACCTTC; CDR3 protein: CASSFAGIRGYTF
V gene: TRBV7-2; D gene: TRBD2; J gene: TRBJ2-3; clone size: -; CDR3 DNA: TGTGCCAGCAGCTTGGAAACTAGCGGGGGGGCCAGAGATACGCAGTATTTT; CDR3 protein: CASSLETSGGARDTQYF
V gene: TRBV5-5; D gene: -; J gene: TRBJ1-4; clone size: once; CDR3 DNA: TGTGCCAGCAACCCCTTAGGGGGGGGTAATGAAAAACTGTTTTTT; CDR3 protein: CASNPLGGGNEKLFF
V gene: TRBV5-1; D gene: -; J gene: TRBJ2-5; clone size: once; CDR3 DNA: TGCGCCAGCAGCCTAGCGTCCTGGACCCAAGAGACCCAGTACTTC; CDR3 protein: CASSLASWTQETQYF
V gene: TRBV30; D gene: -; J gene: TRBJ1-1; clone size: few; CDR3 DNA: TGTGCCTGGGATCCGGGACACCAAGCTTTCTTT; CDR3 protein: CAWDPGHQAFF
V gene: TRBV4-1; D gene: TRBD2; J gene: TRBJ2-1; clone size: -; CDR3 DNA: TGCGCCAGCAGGCTAGCGGGGGGGAACAATGAGCAGTTCTTC; CDR3 protein: CASRLAGGNNEQFF
V gene: TRBV18; D gene: -; J gene: TRBJ1-2; clone size: once; CDR3 DNA: TGTGCCAGCTCACCGGCTTTGGCAGGGAGCTTGCAGGAGGATGGCTACACCTTC; CDR3 protein: CASSPALAGSLQEDGYTF
V gene: TRBV9; D gene: -; J gene: TRBJ2-3; clone size: once; CDR3 DNA: TGTGCCAGCAGCGTCTACCAAGACGAAGGGGTCCTCACAGATACGCAGTATTTT; CDR3 protein: CASSVYQDEGVLTDTQYF
V gene: TRBV19; D gene: -; J gene: TRBJ2-5; clone size: -; CDR3 DNA: TGTGCCAGTAGTCCGGCGGTGGGGGAGTCCCAAGAGACCCAGTACTTC; CDR3 protein: CASSPAVGESQETQYF
V gene: TRBV2; D gene: -; J gene: TRBJ1-3; clone size: -; CDR3 DNA: TGTGCCAGCACAGTCTCTGGAAACACCATATATTTT; CDR3 protein: CASTVSGNTIYF
V gene: TRBV4-3; D gene: TRBD2; J gene: TRBJ2-1; clone size: -; CDR3 DNA: TGCGCCAGCAGCCAACGCGGGGGGGCAAATGGCAATGAGCAGTTCTTC; CDR3 protein: CASSQRGGANGNEQFF
V gene: TRBV6-6; D gene: -; J gene: TRBJ2-4; clone size: -; CDR3 DNA: TGTGCCAGCAGTTACTCTGCGGTAGCCAAAAACATTCAGTACTTC; CDR3 protein: CASSYSAVAKNIQYF
V gene: TRBV5-1; D gene: -; J gene: TRBJ2-1; clone size: -; CDR3 DNA: TGCGCCAGCAGCCCGGGTGTCACCTCCCATGAGCAGTTCTTC; CDR3 protein: CASSPGVTSHEQFF
V gene: TRBV2; D gene: -; J gene: TRBJ2-3; clone size: -; CDR3 DNA: TGTGCCAGCAGTGATAAACAGTCAAGCACAGATACGCAGTATTTT; CDR3 protein: CASSDKQSSTDTQYF
V gene: TRBV28; D gene: TRBD2; J gene: TRBJ2-3; clone size: -; CDR3 DNA: TGTGCCAGCAGCTCAACCTATCGGACTAGCGGGGGGTCCGGCGATACGCAGTATTTT; CDR3 protein: CASSSTYRTSGGSGDTQYF
V gene: TRBV27; D gene: -; J gene: TRBJ2-4; clone size: -; CDR3 DNA: TGTGCCAGCAGTTCCGTCTCCGCCAAAAACATTCAGTACTTC; CDR3 protein: CASSSVSAKNIQYF
V gene: TRBV4-1; D gene: -; J gene: TRBJ2-5; clone size: -; CDR3 DNA: TGCGCCAGCAGCCAAGTAGCAGGGAGGGAGACCCAGTACTTC; CDR3 protein: CASSQVAGRETQYF
V gene: TRBV19; D gene: TRBD1; J gene: TRBJ2-2; clone size: -; CDR3 DNA: TGTGCCAGTAGTATAGCTGGGACAGGGGGCCCTCCAGCGAACACCGGGGAGCTGTTTTTT; CDR3 protein: CASSIAGTGGPPANTGELFF
V gene: TRBV28; D gene: -; J gene: TRBJ2-5; clone size: once; CDR3 DNA: TGTGCCAGCAGTTTATGGGAATATGGCTTCCAAGAGACCCAGTACTTC; CDR3 protein: CASSLWEYGFQETQYF
V gene: TRBV11-3; D gene: -; J gene: TRBJ2-7; clone size: -; CDR3 DNA: TGTGCCAGCAGCCACTTGGGACCGGGACCAAAATGGGACGAGCAGTACTTC; CDR3 protein: CASSHLGPGPKWDEQYF
V gene: TRBV30; D gene: TRBD1; J gene: TRBJ2-3; clone size: -; CDR3 DNA: TGTGCCTGGGACAGGGTCACAGATACGCAGTATTTT; CDR3 protein: CAWDRVTDTQYF
V gene: TRBV2; D gene: TRBD2; J gene: TRBJ2-3; clone size: -; CDR3 DNA: TGTGCCAGCAGTGTATCGGGGGGGACAGATACGCAGTATTTT; CDR3 protein: CASSVSGGTDTQYF
V gene: TRBV6-5; D gene: TRBD1; J gene: TRBJ1-1; clone size: once; CDR3 DNA: TGTGCCAGCACTTCAAGACAGGGGGCAAGGACTGAAGCTTTCTTT; CDR3 protein: CASTSRQGARTEAFF
V gene: TRBV28; D gene: -; J gene: TRBJ1-5; clone size: -; CDR3 DNA: TGTGCCAGCAGTTTACGAAAGAATCAGCCCCAGCATTTT; CDR3 protein: CASSLRKNQPQHF
V gene: TRBV23-1; D gene: -; J gene: TRBJ1-4; clone size: -; CDR3 DNA: TGCGCCAGCAATCCTTACAAGGGGCGCAATTGCGGTAGTGAAAAACTGTTTTTT; CDR3 protein: CASNPYKGRNCGSEKLFF
V gene: TRBV10-3; D gene: -; J gene: TRBJ1-5; clone size: -; CDR3 DNA: TGTGCCTCCCAGTCCCCTTATAGCAATCAGCCCCAGCATTTT; CDR3 protein: CASQSPYSNQPQHF
V gene: TRBV6-5; D gene: -; J gene: TRBJ1-2; clone size: -; CDR3 DNA: TGTGCCAGCAGTTACCGAGGTGGACTGGGTACCTATGGCTACACCTTC; CDR3 protein: CASSYRGGLGTYGYTF
V gene: TRBV7-2; D gene: TRBD1; J gene: TRBJ2-7; clone size: -; CDR3 DNA: TGTGCCAGCAGCACTCGACAGGGAAGAGCCTACGAGCAGTACTTC; CDR3 protein: CASSTRQGRAYEQYF
V gene: TRBV14; D gene: TRBD2; J gene: TRBJ2-2; clone size: once; CDR3 DNA: TGTGCCAGCAGCCAAGAGGCCGTGAGGACTAGAGCCCCTCCGACCGGGGAGCTGTTTTTT; CDR3 protein: CASSQEAVRTRAPPTGELFF
V gene: TRBV27; D gene: -; J gene: TRBJ2-1; clone size: once; CDR3 DNA: TGTGCCAGCACACATACTGACCGGGACTCCATCTACAATGAGCAGTTCTTC; CDR3 protein: CASTHTDRDSIYNEQFF
V gene: TRBV6-1; D gene: TRBD1; J gene: TRBJ1-5; clone size: -; CDR3 DNA: TGTGCCAGCAGTGAACGTTACAGGGGGCGATTGAGCAATCAGCCCCAGCATTTT; CDR3 protein: CASSERYRGRLSNQPQHF
V gene: TRBV5-8; D gene: -; J gene: TRBJ2-7; clone size: -; CDR3 DNA: TGTGCCAGCAAGGCAGGGAACGAGCAGTACTTC; CDR3 protein: CASKAGNEQYF
V gene: TRBV2; D gene: -; J gene: TRBJ2-7; clone size: few; CDR3 DNA: TGTGCCGGGAACAGGGACAAGCAGTACTTC; CDR3 protein: CAGNRDKQYF